This TCR beta chain was identified in a study of T-cell memory formation after mild COVID-19. The overall study: In these data, TCR clusters were largely donor specific.

Germline loops: CDR1 GTSNPN, CDR2 SVGIG (reference sequence). This CDR3 has 15 amino acids. V gave up 1 base and J gave up 1 base, with 13 bases separating them. This clonotype was counted only a few times. Each CDR3 protein gets one entry after TCRdb re-called the 5' RACE reads with MiXCR. Of around 450,000 distinct CDR3 sequences in the sample, roughly 24% were seen once. Sample: PBMCs or a T cell subset sorted from them (not recorded which). The chain couples TRBV30 to TRBJ1-1; D ambiguous. This clonotype originated in an adult woman who had mild COVID-19 (a few samples of this study predate the infection). Cell type and time point are not known. The CDR3 region is CAWSAFGSANTEAFF. The DNA of the CDR3 is TGTGCCTGGAGTGCGTTTGGGTCCGCGAACACTGAAGCTTTCTTT.